These 18 T cell receptor beta chains share one sample of origin, sequenced in a study of Ad26.COV2.S vaccination and SARS-CoV-2 variants (dated by TCRdb to about 2021). Library creation used the immunoSEQ multiplex PCR assay. TCRdb re-hosts the immuneACCESS table, in-frame sequences only. Its copies lack some clones; in the studies checked, an unresolved V gene accounts for under half of them, and the cause for the rest is not known. This sample lists approximately 500,000 clones; 70% to 90% were detected once. Clones ranked in the top ten supply around 13% of the sample. Explained via the paper, the treatment or condition label denotes: about 20 received Ad26.COV2.S at low or high dose, single or two shots; about 5 received placebo; per-sample allocation not given. Repertoires of vaccine and placebo recipients were sequenced from samples taken on day 63 after the first injection. The sample in question was peripheral blood, obtained in a trial of Ad26.COV2.S vaccine versus placebo. The receptor set was obtained from a person aged 18-65 years who received the Ad26.COV2.S COVID-19 vaccine or a placebo.

This chain connects TRBV4-2 to TRBJ2-7; TRBD2 agrees at 7 bases. The trim removed 2 bases at V and 1 base at J, leaving 17 bases unmatched. CDR1 is LGHNA and CDR2 is YNFKEQ in the germline V gene. This CDR3 has 19 amino acids. The CDR3: CASSQNRRPLADRSYEQYF. CDR3 bases: TGTGCCAGCAGCCAAAACCGGAGGCCCCTAGCGGATCGATCCTACGAGCAGTACTTC.

V and J are TRBV3-1 (or the pseudogene TRBV3-2) and TRBJ1-2, with D tentatively TRBD1 (6 bases). V was clipped by 8 bases and J by 8 bases, with 21 bases between them. Germline CDR1 reads LGHDT; CDR2 reads YNNKEL (reference sequence). The CDR3 sequence is 14 residues long. The CDR3 DNA follows: TGTGCCAGCCTTGAGTGGGGGCGAGAGTCAGGCTACACCTTC. Its translation is CASLEWGRESGYTF.

This chain's CDR3 is CASSWTRDSRNTGELFF. The DNA of the CDR3 is TGTGCCAGCAGCTGGACCCGGGACAGCAGGAACACCGGGGAGCTGTTTTTT. The chain joins TRBV5-4 to TRBJ2-2, with TRBD1 identical over 7 bases. The CDR3 is 17 amino acids. Losses at the gene ends were 3 bases for V and 1 base for J; bases not matched to a gene: 9. CDR1 is SGHNT and CDR2 is YYREEE in the germline V gene (reference sequence).

The V and J genes are TRBV28 and TRBJ2-1, with 11 bases fitting TRBD2. Germline values: CDR1 MDHEN, CDR2 SYDVKM. The CDR3 has 21 amino acids. J gave up 5 bases and V 5 bases, and 23 bases lay outside the gene matches. The CDR3 nucleotides are TGTGCCAGCAGTCTACCTACTAGCGGGGGTCTAAAGTTTCCCCCCGACAATGAGCAGTTCTTC. Its translation is CASSLPTSGGLKFPPDNEQFF.

The chain uses TRBV28 and TRBJ2-7; a weak D match, TRBD2 (5 bases). The CDR3 runs to 12 residues. The germline gives CDR1 MDHEN, CDR2 SYDVKM. V lost 6 bases and J lost 6, with 12 bases in between. The CDR3, as DNA: TGTGCCAGCAGCAGCGGACCCCGCGAGCAGTACTTC. This codes for CASSSGPREQYF.

This chain links TRBV9 with TRBJ1-5; 8 bases are shared with TRBD1. The CDR3 sequence is 15 residues long. In germline, CDR1 is SGDLS, CDR2 YYNGEE. Unmatched junction bases numbered 8, after V lost 3 bases and J lost 6 bases. The CDR3 nucleotides are TGTGCCAGCAGCGCATCCCCCGGGACAGGTCAGCCCCAGCATTTT. Translating it yields CASSASPGTGQPQHF.

This clone was counted a few times. The V call is TRBV11-2, the J call TRBJ2-7; 14 positions agree with TRBD2. Germline CDR1 is SGHAT and CDR2 is FQNNGV. This CDR3 is built from 15 residues. With 5 bases clipped from V and 3 bases from J, the junction kept 3 bases outside the gene matches. The CDR3 sequence is CASSPGTSGSYEQYF. In DNA, the CDR3 is TGTGCCAGCAGCCCTGGGACTAGCGGGAGCTACGAGCAGTACTTC.

The V and J genes are TRBV15 and TRBJ2-3; D not resolved. The CDR3 extends over 12 amino acids. The germline V gene encodes CDR1 LNHNV and CDR2 YYDKDF (reference sequence). Trimming pared 1 base from V and 5 bases from J, leaving 4 bases between. CDR3 region: CATSRALDTQYF. The CDR3 coding sequence is TGTGCCACCAGCAGAGCACTAGATACGCAGTATTTT.

V and J are TRBV15 and TRBJ2-7; D tentatively reads TRBD1 or TRBD2 (5 bases each). V was shortened by 9 bases and J by 4 bases, with 16 bases between the two germline ends. This CDR3 has 13 residues. From germline, CDR1 is LNHNV and CDR2 YYDKDF (reference sequence). CDR3 sequence (DNA): TGTGCCACTCGGAGACCCGGGACGTACGAGCAGTACTTC. Its protein is CATRRPGTYEQYF.

The V call is TRBV27, the J call TRBJ2-2; either TRBD1 or TRBD2 may fit D (5 bases each). In germline, CDR1 is MNHEY, CDR2 SMNVEV (reference sequence). V lost 5 bases to trimming and J lost 4 bases, with 11 bases between them. CDR3 length: 14 residues. The DNA of the CDR3 is TGTGCCAGCAGTCCGGGACGGCGCACCGGGGAGCTGTTTTTT. Its protein is CASSPGRRTGELFF.

The chain recombines TRBV19 with TRBJ1-5, with a tentative D call TRBD1 (5 bases). With 10 bases removed from V and 0 bases from J, the gap between germline ends came to 19 bases. CDR3 length: 16 residues. In germline, CDR1 is LNHDA, CDR2 SQIVND (reference sequence). The CDR3 DNA sequence: TGTGCCACCCATAGAGGAACAGGTTATAGCAATCAGCCCCAGCATTTT. As protein: CATHRGTGYSNQPQHF.

The chain links TRBV6-6 to TRBJ2-7, with D possibly being TRBD1 (5 bases). Germline V gene lookup returns CDR1 MNHNY and CDR2 SVGAGI (reference sequence). The CDR3 length is 14 residues. Trimming removed 7 bases at V and 3 bases at J, with 16 bases between. CDR3: CASNPPGRDYEQYF. The CDR3, as DNA: TGTGCCAGCAACCCCCCGGGCAGGGACTACGAGCAGTACTTC.

CDR3 DNA sequence: TGCGCCAGCAGCTATGACAGGGGGCGAGGCTACACCTTC. It specifies CASSYDRGRGYTF. V gene TRBV5-1 combines with J gene TRBJ1-2; 10 bases line up with TRBD1. Trimming at V came to 3 bases and at J to 8 bases, leaving 4 bases not matched to a gene. The CDR3 runs to 13 residues. CDR1 and CDR2 (germline): SGHRS, YFSETQ.

Details on this clone: This same CDR3 is encoded by further DNA sequences in the sample. The gene calls are TRBV18 and TRBJ2-1; D not certain. Germline CDR1 and CDR2: KGHSH and LQKENI. The CDR3 has 12 amino acids. Trimming removed 1 base at V and 7 bases at J, with 5 bases between. DNA of the CDR3: TGTGCCAGCTCACCACTGGGGAATGAGCAGTTCTTC. This translates into CASSPLGNEQFF.

The chain uses TRBV3-1 (or the pseudogene TRBV3-2) and TRBJ1-3; D gene ambiguous. The CDR3 has 13 residues. Trimming took off 7 bases at V and 4 bases at J, with 11 bases between the two ends. The V gene's germline CDR1 is LGHDT and CDR2 YNNKEL (reference sequence). The CDR3: CASTPFGGNTIYF. CDR3 DNA: TGTGCCAGCACCCCCTTTGGAGGAAACACCATATATTTT.

The chain carries TRBV14 and TRBJ2-1; no firm D call. The CDR3 runs 14 residues. Deletions cut 8 bases from V and 0 bases from J, with 11 bases between. Germline CDR1 and CDR2: SGHDN and FVKESK. In nucleotides, the CDR3 is TGTGCCAGCGCTTTGGGATCCTCCTACAATGAGCAGTTCTTC. Amino acids: CASALGSSYNEQFF.

The chain combines TRBV19 with TRBJ2-7, with D tentatively TRBD1 (6 bases). In germline, CDR1 is LNHDA, CDR2 SQIVND (reference sequence). The CDR3 has 13 residues. Trimming cost V 5 bases and J 3 bases, with 11 bases left between them. The CDR3 region is CASSGDKLYEQYF. The DNA for the CDR3 is TGTGCCAGTAGTGGGGACAAGCTCTACGAGCAGTACTTC.

This clone occurred a few times. The chain uses TRBV24-1 and TRBJ1-2; D unclear. The CDR3 totals 15 residues. The V gene's germline CDR1 is KGHDR and CDR2 SFDVKD. V was cut by 0 bases and J by 9 bases, with 16 bases left in between. CDR3 loop: CATSDLKGSLGSYTF. DNA for the CDR3: TGTGCCACCAGTGATTTGAAAGGCAGCCTCGGAAGCTACACCTTC.